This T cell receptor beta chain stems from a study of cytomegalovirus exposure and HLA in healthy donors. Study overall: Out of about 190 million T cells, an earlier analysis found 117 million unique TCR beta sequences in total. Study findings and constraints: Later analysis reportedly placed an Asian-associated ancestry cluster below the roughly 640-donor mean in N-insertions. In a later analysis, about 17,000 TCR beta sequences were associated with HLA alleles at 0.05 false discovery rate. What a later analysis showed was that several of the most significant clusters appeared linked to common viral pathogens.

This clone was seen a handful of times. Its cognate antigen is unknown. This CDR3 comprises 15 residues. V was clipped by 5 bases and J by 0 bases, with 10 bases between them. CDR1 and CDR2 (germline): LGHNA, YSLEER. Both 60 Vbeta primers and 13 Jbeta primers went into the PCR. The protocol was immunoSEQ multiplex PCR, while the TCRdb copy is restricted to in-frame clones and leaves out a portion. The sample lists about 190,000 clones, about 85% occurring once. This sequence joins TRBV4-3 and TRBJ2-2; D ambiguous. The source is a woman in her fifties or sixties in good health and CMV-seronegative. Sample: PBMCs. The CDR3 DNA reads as TGCGCCAGCAGCAAGCGACGCGCGAACACCGGGGAGCTGTTTTTT. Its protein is CASSKRRANTGELFF.